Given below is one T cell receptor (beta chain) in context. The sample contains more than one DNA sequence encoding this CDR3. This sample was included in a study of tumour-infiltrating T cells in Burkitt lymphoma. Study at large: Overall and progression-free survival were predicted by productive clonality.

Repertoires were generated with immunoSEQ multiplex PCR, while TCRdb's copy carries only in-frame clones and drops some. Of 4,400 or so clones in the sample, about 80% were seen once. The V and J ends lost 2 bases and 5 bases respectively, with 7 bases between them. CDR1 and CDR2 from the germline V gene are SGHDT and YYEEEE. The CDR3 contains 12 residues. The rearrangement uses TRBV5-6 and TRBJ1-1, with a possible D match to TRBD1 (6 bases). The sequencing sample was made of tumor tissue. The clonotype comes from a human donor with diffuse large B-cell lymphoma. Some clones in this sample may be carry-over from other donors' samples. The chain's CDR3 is CASSLRGTEAFF. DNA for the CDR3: TGTGCCAGCAGCTTAAGGGGGACTGAAGCTTTCTTT.